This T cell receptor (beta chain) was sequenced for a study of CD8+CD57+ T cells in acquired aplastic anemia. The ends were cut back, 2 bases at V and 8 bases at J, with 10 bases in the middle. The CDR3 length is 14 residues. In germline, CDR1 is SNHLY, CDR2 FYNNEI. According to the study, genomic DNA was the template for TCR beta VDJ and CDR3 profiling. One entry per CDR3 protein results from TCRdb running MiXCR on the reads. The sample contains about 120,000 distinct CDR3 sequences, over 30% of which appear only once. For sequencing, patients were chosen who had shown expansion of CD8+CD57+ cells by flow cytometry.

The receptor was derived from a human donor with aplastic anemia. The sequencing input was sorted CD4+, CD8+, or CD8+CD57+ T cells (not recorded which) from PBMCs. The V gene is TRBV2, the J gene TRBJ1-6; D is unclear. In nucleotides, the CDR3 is TGTGCCAGCAGTGAACCGGGAATATATTCACCCCTCCACTTT. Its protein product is CASSEPGIYSPLHF.